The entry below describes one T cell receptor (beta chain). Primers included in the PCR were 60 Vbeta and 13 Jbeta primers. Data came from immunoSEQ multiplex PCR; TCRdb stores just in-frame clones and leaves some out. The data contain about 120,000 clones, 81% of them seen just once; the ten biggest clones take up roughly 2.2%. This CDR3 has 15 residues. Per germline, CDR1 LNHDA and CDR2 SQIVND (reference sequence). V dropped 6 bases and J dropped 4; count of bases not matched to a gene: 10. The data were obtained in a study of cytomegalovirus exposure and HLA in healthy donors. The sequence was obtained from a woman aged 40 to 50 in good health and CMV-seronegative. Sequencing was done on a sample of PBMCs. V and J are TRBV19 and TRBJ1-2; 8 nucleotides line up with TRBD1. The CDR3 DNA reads TGTGCCAGTAGCCCAGGACAGGGAGGTGGCTATGGCTACACCTTC. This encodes CASSPGQGGGYGYTF.